These 9 T cell receptor beta chains came from one sample sequenced in a study of blood T cell repertoires in COVID-19. The table came from immunoSEQ multiplex PCR; TCRdb's copy has only in-frame clones and leaves some out. The sample yields fewer than 250,000 clones, about 91% seen once. The sample comprised peripheral blood. These receptor sequences come from a young man with acute or convalescent COVID-19.

V is TRBV29-1 and J is TRBJ2-7; 12 bases agree with TRBD2. V dropped 6 bases and J dropped 7; count of bases not matched to a gene: 4. CDR3 length equals 12 residues. Germline lookup yields CDR1 SQVTM and CDR2 ANQGSEA. The CDR3 loop is CSVTGLAGEQYF. For the CDR3, the DNA is TGCAGCGTGACTGGACTAGCGGGGGAGCAGTACTTC.

The chain links TRBV18 to TRBJ1-5; D gene uncertain. The V end was cut by 3 bases, the J end by 3 bases, with 6 bases between. The CDR3 runs 13 residues. Per germline, CDR1 KGHSH and CDR2 LQKENI. Here the CDR3 reads CASSPRDNQPQHF. In DNA form, the CDR3 reads TGTGCCAGCTCACCCCGGGACAATCAGCCCCAGCATTTT.

The CDR3 DNA follows: TGCGCCAGCAGCCAAGAAGGAACGGGAGTCGTTCGATATACGCAGTATTTT. Its protein is CASSQEGTGVVRYTQYF. J is TRBJ2-3 and V is TRBV4-1, with a tentative D call TRBD2 (6 bases). This CDR3 has 17 amino acids. Germline V lookup: CDR1 MGHRA, CDR2 YSYEKL. V lost 0 bases, J lost 7 bases, and 20 bases lay in between.

The chain carries TRBV18 and TRBJ2-3; 11 bases match TRBD1. The germline gives CDR1 KGHSH, CDR2 LQKENI. V lost 6 bases to trimming and J lost 4 bases; unmatched junction nucleotides: 6. CDR3 length: 15 residues. The CDR3 DNA reads TGTGCCAGCTCGGGACAGGGGGTAAGGGCAGATACGCAGTATTTT. Its protein product is CASSGQGVRADTQYF.

This clone was seen a handful of times. The chain carries TRBV5-8 and TRBJ2-5; 13 bases map to TRBD2. Germline V lookup: CDR1 SGHTS, CDR2 YDEGEE. The CDR3 covers 17 residues. V shed 7 bases, J shed 5 bases, and the junction held 14 bases outside the gene matches. The CDR3 DNA reads TGTGCCAGCCGCTCCACTAGCGGGAGGGCCGGGGAGGAGACCCAGTACTTC. This translates into CASRSTSGRAGEETQYF.

This chain joins TRBV5-1 and TRBJ2-7; D gene unclear. This CDR3 contains 15 residues. Looked up from germline, CDR1 is SGHRS and CDR2 is YFSETQ. Trimming cost V 0 bases and J 5 bases, with 15 bases left between them. CDR3 sequence reads: CASSLAYNPLDEQYF. The CDR3 bases are TGCGCCAGCAGCTTGGCCTATAACCCACTTGACGAGCAGTACTTC.

The genes are TRBV3-1 (or the pseudogene TRBV3-2) and TRBJ1-6, with a possible D match to TRBD1 (5 bases). Trimming cost V 1 base and J 13 bases, with 5 bases left between them. The germline CDR1 and CDR2 sequences are LGHDT and YNNKEL (reference sequence). This CDR3 spans 11 amino acids. Written as DNA, the CDR3 is TGTGCCAGCAGCCAAGGGGGCCCCCTCCACTTT. Its translation is CASSQGGPLHF.

V usage is TRBV11-2 and J usage is TRBJ2-7; no clear D gene. Looked up from germline, CDR1 is SGHAT and CDR2 is FQNNGV. The CDR3 totals 15 residues. Deletions cut 1 base from V and 6 bases from J, with 16 bases between. This CDR3 reads CASSLGSGTLGEQYF. The CDR3 bases are TGTGCCAGCAGCTTAGGATCAGGCACTCTGGGCGAGCAGTACTTC.

The J gene is TRBJ2-1, the V gene TRBV12-3 or TRBV12-4; D is perhaps TRBD1 (5 bases). Trimming removed 7 bases from V and 10 bases from J, with 14 bases in between. The CDR3 sequence is 12 residues long. In DNA, the CDR3 is TGTGCCAGCACCAATCAGGGTGGCGAGCAGTTCTTC. It specifies CASTNQGGEQFF.